This T cell receptor beta chain originates from a study of cytomegalovirus exposure and HLA in healthy donors. This clone has more than one count but fewer than ten. The germline V and J ends were trimmed by 1 base and 0 bases, with 10 bases remaining between them. The CDR3 runs to 16 residues. Germline lookup yields CDR1 SGHAT and CDR2 FQNNGV. PCR used 60 Vbeta primers and 13 Jbeta primers. Profiling relied on immunoSEQ multiplex PCR, and the TCRdb table lists in-frame clones only, not all of them. Here the sample spans 42,000 or so clones, around 50% being singletons. The sequenced sample consisted of PBMCs. The chain combines TRBV11-2 with TRBJ1-3, with no clear D. The origin of this receptor is a human donor in good health. This CDR3 reads CASSLGQARSGNTIYF. Here the CDR3 DNA reads TGTGCCAGCAGCTTAGGTCAGGCGCGCTCTGGAAACACCATATATTTT.